This record concerns one TCR beta chain sequence. Its antigen is not known. This sample is drawn from a study of blood T cells in healthy people across ages. Drawing of peripheral blood yielded about 10 milliliters from each donor. Study outcomes and limitations: Samples with more naive T cells showed higher observed beta diversity. PBMCs that were unsorted prevented a conclusive naive versus antigen-experienced comparison.

Together with a sample-barcoded 5' primer, a J-beta primer mix was included in a second PCR lasting about 6 to 11 cycles. TCRdb re-analysed the 5' RACE reads in MiXCR, keeping a single row per CDR3 protein. The sample contains about 1.7 million distinct CDR3 sequences, 28% of which appear only once. The germline V gene has CDR1 SEHNR and CDR2 FQNEAQ (reference sequence). CDR3 length: 15 amino acids. V shed 5 bases and J shed 4 bases, with 17 bases lying between them. This chain joins TRBV7-9 and TRBJ2-5, with D possibly TRBD2 on 5 matching bases. Sequenced material: blood. This TCR was sampled from a young woman in good health. The CDR3 reads CASSPFEEERETQYF. CDR3 nucleotides: TGTGCCAGCAGCCCCTTTGAGGAGGAACGAGAGACCCAGTACTTC.